These 10 T cell receptor beta chains were all obtained from the same sample, sequenced in a study of shared clonotypes between healthy human individuals. The assay was immunoSEQ multiplex PCR, and TCRdb's table has in-frame clones only and misses some. The sample lists about 610,000 clones, 95% to 98% occurring once. Sample: naive CD4+ T cells sorted from blood. Subset: CD45RA+ positively selected. The receptors stem from a woman in her twenties or thirties in good health.

V gene TRBV11-1 combines with J gene TRBJ2-3; D is uncertain. This CDR3 has 14 amino acids. Trimming removed 2 bases at V and 4 bases at J, with 10 bases between. Looked up from germline, CDR1 is SGHAT and CDR2 is FQDESV (reference sequence). CDR3 sequence: CASSLRSRADTQYF. The CDR3 DNA is TGTGCCAGCAGCTTAAGAAGTCGCGCAGATACGCAGTATTTT.

This sequence joins TRBV19 and TRBJ1-1; tentative D call: TRBD1 (6 bases). Trimming cost V 4 bases and J 4 bases, with 10 bases left between them. The CDR3 sequence is 13 residues long. CDR1 and CDR2 (germline): LNHDA, SQIVND (reference sequence). DNA of the CDR3: TGTGCCAGTAGTACCCAGGGGCGCACTGAAGCTTTCTTT. Protein product: CASSTQGRTEAFF.

This CDR3 reads CASSQRTSGSHEQYF. The CDR3 coding sequence is TGTGCCAGCAGCCAAAGGACTAGCGGGAGCCACGAGCAGTACTTC. The gene calls are TRBV27 and TRBJ2-7, with 13 positions matching TRBD2. J gave up 5 bases and V 6 bases, and 7 bases lay outside the gene matches. This CDR3 is 15 amino acids long. Germline CDR1 and CDR2: MNHEY and SMNVEV (reference sequence).

The genes are TRBV5-1 and TRBJ2-2; no definite D call. V was clipped by 0 bases and J by 7 bases, with 10 bases between them. The CDR3 has 14 residues. The V gene's germline CDR1 is SGHRS and CDR2 YFSETQ. CDR3: CASSLGPRDGELFF. The CDR3 bases are TGCGCCAGCAGCTTGGGACCTAGGGACGGGGAGCTGTTTTTT. The variable domain in full, completed from reference TRBV5-1 and TRBJ2-2, reads KAGVTQTPRYLIKTRGQQVTLSCSPISGHRSVSWYQQTPGQGLQFLFEYFSETQRNKGNFPGRFSGRQFSNSRSEMNVSTLELGDSALYLCASSLGPRDGELFFGEGSRLTVL.

This clone is a singleton in its sample. The rearrangement joins TRBV5-6 to TRBJ1-3, with 7 bases aligning to TRBD1. The CDR3 contains 19 residues. V was clipped by 3 bases and J by 0 bases; unmatched bases: 15. CDR1 is SGHDT and CDR2 is YYEEEE in the germline V gene. CDR3 loop: CASSSTGDRFTSSGNTIYF. CDR3 in DNA: TGTGCCAGCAGCTCAACAGGGGACAGATTTACGAGCTCTGGAAACACCATATATTTT.

The rearrangement links TRBV27 to TRBJ2-6; weak D call: TRBD1 (6 bases). Trimming left V 8 bases short and J 0 bases short, with 20 bases between. CDR1 is MNHEY, CDR2 SMNVEV, per germline (reference sequence). The CDR3 contains 18 residues. The CDR3 bases are TGTGCCAGCTCCCCGCCGGGGACACGTTTCTCTGGGGCCAACGTCCTGACTTTC. It encodes CASSPPGTRFSGANVLTF.

J is TRBJ1-2 and V is TRBV18; TRBD1 matches at 10 bases. The germline gives CDR1 KGHSH, CDR2 LQKENI. Trimming took 5 bases from V and 8 from J; bases not matched to a gene: 20. The CDR3 has 18 residues. CDR3 nucleotides: TGTGCCAGCTCATCCATTCCGGGACAGGGGATCTCGTCGTGGGGCTACACCTTC. As protein: CASSSIPGQGISSWGYTF.

The chain links TRBV6-6 to TRBJ2-1, with D tentatively TRBD1 (5 bases). Trimming left V 6 bases short and J 4 bases short, with 16 bases between. CDR3 size: 15 residues. The V gene's germline CDR1 is MNHNY and CDR2 SVGAGI (reference sequence). The CDR3 is CASRIHRSLYNEQFF. Here the CDR3 DNA reads TGTGCCAGCAGAATTCACAGGAGTCTTTACAATGAGCAGTTCTTC.

As regards this clone: The sample carries other DNA sequences with the same CDR3. The chain links TRBV27 to TRBJ2-1; D is unclear. Per germline, CDR1 MNHEY and CDR2 SMNVEV (reference sequence). The CDR3 runs to 14 residues. The V gene lost 3 bases and the J gene lost 4 bases, with 10 bases spanning the gap. This CDR3 is CASSFQSSYNEQFF. The CDR3 DNA follows: TGTGCCAGCAGTTTCCAGAGCTCTTACAATGAGCAGTTCTTC.

This rearrangement joins TRBV19 to TRBJ1-5; possible D gene TRBD1, 6 bases. CDR3 length: 12 amino acids. V was pared by 5 bases and J by 7 bases, with 9 bases between. Germline V gene lookup returns CDR1 LNHDA and CDR2 SQIVND (reference sequence). This CDR3 is CASSRGRQPQHF. The CDR3 nucleotides are TGTGCCAGTAGTCGGGGGCGACAGCCCCAGCATTTT.